These 4 T cell receptor beta chains were sequenced from one sample in a study of regulatory T cells in long-lasting Graves disease. As to time point: newly diagnosed GD, antithyroid drugs for less than 3 months. Extracted PBMC RNA gave rise to the TCR library. Investigators prepared the TCR beta libraries by applying iRepertoire HTBI primers and Arm-PCR of CDR3 regions. TCRdb re-called the multiplex PCR reads through MiXCR, storing one row per CDR3 protein. The table has 400,000 to 450,000 distinct CDR3 sequences, less than 20% seen once. These same data were also listed under a study on T cells in Graves' hyperthyroidism and ophthalmopathy.

This material consisted of peripheral blood mononuclear cells (PBMCs), taken at new diagnosis, from a patient treated with antithyroid drugs. These receptors were taken from a young woman with Graves disease.

This clonotype was recorded at least ten times. The J gene is TRBJ2-7, the V gene TRBV6-2 or TRBV6-3; D is possibly TRBD1 (6 bases). Per germline, CDR1 MNHEY and CDR2 SVGEGT. The CDR3 contains 14 residues. V was trimmed by 5 bases and J by 1 base, leaving 12 bases between them. The CDR3 DNA reads TGTGCCAGCAGTGGACGGGACACTTCCTACGAGCAGTACTTC. It codes for CASSGRDTSYEQYF.

The table lists this clonotype with a few counts. The chain combines TRBV15 with TRBJ2-2; D is unresolved. Trimming pared 3 bases from V and 1 base from J, leaving 12 bases between. The length of the CDR3 is 16 residues. Germline CDR1 and CDR2: LNHNV and YYDKDF (reference sequence). The CDR3 protein is CATSRPLGRNTGELFF. The CDR3 nucleotides read TGTGCCACCAGCAGGCCTCTCGGAAGGAACACCGGGGAGCTGTTTTTT.

This clonotype came up many times. The chain couples TRBV20-1 to TRBJ2-5; TRBD1 agrees at 8 bases. Germline V CDR1 and CDR2: DFQATT, SNEGSKA (reference sequence). J gave up 5 bases and V 5 bases, and 7 bases lay outside the gene matches. The CDR3 has 13 amino acids. CDR3 region: CSAATGGRETQYF. CDR3 in DNA: TGCAGTGCTGCCACAGGGGGTCGGGAGACCCAGTACTTC.

Details on this clonotype: A read error likely explains this, since a far larger clone differs by one base. The chain has TRBV5-4 and TRBJ2-7; TRBD1 might be the D (5 bases). V was pared by 4 bases and J by 3 bases, with 23 bases between. Germline V CDR1 and CDR2: SGHNT, YYREEE (reference sequence). CDR3 size: 17 residues. This CDR3 reads CASSPNGATDRDYEQYF. For the CDR3, the DNA is TGTGCCAGCAGCCCCAACGGCGCGACAGACAGAGACTACGAGCAGTACTTC. Using reference TRBV5-4 and TRBJ2-7 for the parts outside the CDR3, the full variable domain is ETGVTQSPTHLIKTRGQQVTLRCSSQSGHNTVSWYQQALGQGPQFIFQYYREEENGRGNFPPRFSGLQFPNYSSELNVNALELDDSALYLCASSPNGATDRDYEQYFGPGTRLTVT.